This T cell receptor beta chain was profiled in a study of blood T cell repertoires in COVID-19. Profiling relied on immunoSEQ multiplex PCR, and the TCRdb table lists in-frame clones only, not all of them. The table lists a few hundred thousand clones, approximately 90% of them singletons. CDR1 is MNHEY, CDR2 SVGEGT, per germline. CDR3 length: 18 residues. J was trimmed by 0 bases and V by 6 bases; bases with no gene match: 10. This chain links TRBV6-2 or TRBV6-3 with TRBJ2-1, with 11 bases aligning to TRBD2. The specimen sequenced was PBMCs or T cells enriched from blood (not recorded which). This TCR came from a human donor in a cohort exposed to, infected with or recovered from COVID-19 (not recorded which). The donor label of this sample is uncertain. The CDR3 is CASSLLLAGASSYNEQFF. CDR3 sequence (DNA): TGTGCCAGCAGCCTCCTACTAGCGGGGGCCAGCTCCTACAATGAGCAGTTCTTC.